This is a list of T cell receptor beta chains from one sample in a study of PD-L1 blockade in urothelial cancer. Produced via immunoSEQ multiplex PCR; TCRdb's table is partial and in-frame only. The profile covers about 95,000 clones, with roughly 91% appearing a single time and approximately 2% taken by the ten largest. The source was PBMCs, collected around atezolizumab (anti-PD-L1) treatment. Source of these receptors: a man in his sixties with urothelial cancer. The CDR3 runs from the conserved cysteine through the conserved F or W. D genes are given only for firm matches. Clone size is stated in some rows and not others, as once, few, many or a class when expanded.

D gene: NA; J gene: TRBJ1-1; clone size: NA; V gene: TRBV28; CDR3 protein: CASSLSVRRRNTEAFF; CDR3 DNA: TGTGCCAGCAGTTTATCCGTGAGGCGGAGGAACACTGAAGCTTTCTTT
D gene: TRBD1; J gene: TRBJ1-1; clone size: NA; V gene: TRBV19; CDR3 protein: CASSHRGQLAEAFF; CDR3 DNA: TGTGCCAGTAGTCACAGGGGGCAATTAGCTGAAGCTTTCTTT
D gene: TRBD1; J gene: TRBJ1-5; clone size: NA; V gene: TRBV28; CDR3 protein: CASGRDRANQPQHF; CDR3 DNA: TGTGCCAGCGGAAGGGACAGGGCGAATCAGCCCCAGCATTTT
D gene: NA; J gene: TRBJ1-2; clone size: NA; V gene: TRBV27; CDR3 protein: CASSSTFGGYGYTF; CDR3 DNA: TGTGCCAGCAGTTCAACATTCGGGGGGTATGGCTACACCTTC
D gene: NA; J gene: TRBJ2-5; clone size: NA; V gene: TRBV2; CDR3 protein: CASSWTVQETQYF; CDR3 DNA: TGTGCCAGCAGTTGGACAGTTCAAGAGACCCAGTACTTC
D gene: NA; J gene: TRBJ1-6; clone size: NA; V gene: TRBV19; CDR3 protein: CASSIAGVTNSPLHF; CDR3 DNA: TGTGCCAGTAGTATAGCCGGGGTGACCAATTCACCCCTCCACTTT
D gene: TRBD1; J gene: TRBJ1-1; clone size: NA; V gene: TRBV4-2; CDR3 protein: CASSQETTGVNPEAFF; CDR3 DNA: TGTGCCAGCAGCCAAGAGACGACAGGGGTAAATCCTGAAGCTTTCTTT
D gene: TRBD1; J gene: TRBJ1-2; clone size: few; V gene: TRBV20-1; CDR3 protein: CSTRGNYGYTF; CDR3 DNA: TGCAGCACCAGGGGGAACTATGGCTACACCTTC
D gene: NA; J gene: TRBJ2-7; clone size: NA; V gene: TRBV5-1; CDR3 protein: CASSLDSSSSYEQYF; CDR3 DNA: TGCGCCAGCAGCCTAGACAGCTCCAGCTCCTACGAGCAGTACTTC
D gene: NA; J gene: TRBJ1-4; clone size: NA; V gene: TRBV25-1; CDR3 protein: CASSRGQKLFF; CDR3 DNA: TGTGCCAGCAGTAGAGGCCAAAAACTGTTTTTT